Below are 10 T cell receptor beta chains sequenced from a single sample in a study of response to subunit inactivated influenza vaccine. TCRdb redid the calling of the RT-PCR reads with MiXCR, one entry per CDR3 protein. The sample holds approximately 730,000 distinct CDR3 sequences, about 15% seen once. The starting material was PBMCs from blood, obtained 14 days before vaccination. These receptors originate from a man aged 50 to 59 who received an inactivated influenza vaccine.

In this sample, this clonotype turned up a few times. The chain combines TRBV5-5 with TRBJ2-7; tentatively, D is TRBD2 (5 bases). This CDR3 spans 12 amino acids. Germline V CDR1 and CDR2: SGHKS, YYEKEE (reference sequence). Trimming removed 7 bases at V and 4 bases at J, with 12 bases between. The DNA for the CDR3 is TGTGCCAGCCAAGAGGGTGTGTACGAGCAGTACTTC. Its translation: CASQEGVYEQYF. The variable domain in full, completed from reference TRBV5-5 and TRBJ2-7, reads DAGVTQSPTHLIKTRGQQVTLRCSPISGHKSVSWYQQVLGQGPQFIFQYYEKEERGRGNFPDRFSARQFPNYSSELNVNALLLGDSALYLCASQEGVYEQYFGPGTRLTVT.

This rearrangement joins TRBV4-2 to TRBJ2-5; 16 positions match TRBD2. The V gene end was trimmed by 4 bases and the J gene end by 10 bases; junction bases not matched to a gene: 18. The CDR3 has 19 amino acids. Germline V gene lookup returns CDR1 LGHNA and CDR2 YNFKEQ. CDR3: CASSPGGTSGGGNRSDQYF. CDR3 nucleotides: TGTGCCAGCAGCCCAGGCGGGACTAGCGGGGGGGGCAACCGTTCGGACCAGTACTTC.

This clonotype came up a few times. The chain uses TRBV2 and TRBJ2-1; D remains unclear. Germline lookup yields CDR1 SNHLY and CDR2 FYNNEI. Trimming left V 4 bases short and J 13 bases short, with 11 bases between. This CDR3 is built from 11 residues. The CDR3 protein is CASSAQAPQFF. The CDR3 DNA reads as TGTGCCAGCAGTGCTCAGGCTCCACAGTTCTTC.

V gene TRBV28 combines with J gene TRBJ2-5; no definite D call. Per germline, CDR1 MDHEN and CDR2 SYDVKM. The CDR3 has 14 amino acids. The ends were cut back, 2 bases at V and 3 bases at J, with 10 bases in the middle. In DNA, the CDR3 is TGTGCCAGCAGTTTACCAAGGGTTGAAGAGACCCAGTACTTC. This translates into CASSLPRVEETQYF.

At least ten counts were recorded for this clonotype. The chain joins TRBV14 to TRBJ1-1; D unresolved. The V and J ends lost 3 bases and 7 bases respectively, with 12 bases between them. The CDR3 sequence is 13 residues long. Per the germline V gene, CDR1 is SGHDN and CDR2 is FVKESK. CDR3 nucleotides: TGTGCCAGCAGCCAGCCCGGACGGAATGAAGCTTTCTTT. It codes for CASSQPGRNEAFF. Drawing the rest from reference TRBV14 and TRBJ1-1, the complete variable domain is EAGVTQFPSHSVIEKGQTVTLRCDPISGHDNLYWYRRVMGKEIKFLLHFVKESKQDESGMPNNRFLAERTGGTYSTLKVQPAELEDSGVYFCASSQPGRNEAFFGQGTRLTVV.

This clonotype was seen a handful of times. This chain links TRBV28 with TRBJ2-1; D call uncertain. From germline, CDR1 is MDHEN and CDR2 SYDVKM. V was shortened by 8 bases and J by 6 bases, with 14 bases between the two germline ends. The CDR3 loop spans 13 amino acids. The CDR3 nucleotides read TGTGCCAGCGCACCGGGTGGCGGCAATGAGCAGTTCTTC. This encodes CASAPGGGNEQFF.

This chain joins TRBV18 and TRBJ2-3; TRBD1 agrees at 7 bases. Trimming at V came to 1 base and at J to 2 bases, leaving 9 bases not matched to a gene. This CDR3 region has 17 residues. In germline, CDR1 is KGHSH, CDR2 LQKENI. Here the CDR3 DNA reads TGTGCCAGCTCACCACGCATGGGACAGATTTTCACAGATACGCAGTATTTT. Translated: CASSPRMGQIFTDTQYF. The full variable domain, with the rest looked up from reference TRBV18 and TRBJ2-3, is NAGVMQNPRHLVRRRGQEARLRCSPMKGHSHVYWYRQLPEEGLKFMVYLQKENIIDESGMPKERFSAEFPKEGPSILRIQQVVRGDSAAYFCASSPRMGQIFTDTQYFGPGTRLTVL.

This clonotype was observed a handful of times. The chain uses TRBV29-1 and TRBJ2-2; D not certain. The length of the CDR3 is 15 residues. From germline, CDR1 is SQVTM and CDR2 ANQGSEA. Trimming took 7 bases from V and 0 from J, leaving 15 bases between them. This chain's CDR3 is CSARGLFANTGELFF. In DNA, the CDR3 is TGCAGCGCCCGTGGCTTGTTCGCGAACACCGGGGAGCTGTTTTTT.

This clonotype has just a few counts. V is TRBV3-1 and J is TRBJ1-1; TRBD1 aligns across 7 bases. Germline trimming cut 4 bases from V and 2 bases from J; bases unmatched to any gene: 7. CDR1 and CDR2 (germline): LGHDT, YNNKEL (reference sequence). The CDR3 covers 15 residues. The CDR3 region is CASSPKTGINTEAFF. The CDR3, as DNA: TGTGCCAGCAGCCCAAAGACAGGGATCAACACTGAAGCTTTCTTT. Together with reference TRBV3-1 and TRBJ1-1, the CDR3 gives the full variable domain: DTAVSQTPKYLVTQMGNDKSIKCEQNLGHDTMYWYKQDSKKFLKIMFSYNNKELIINETVPNRFSPKSPDKAHLNLHINSLELGDSAVYFCASSPKTGINTEAFFGQGTRLTVV.

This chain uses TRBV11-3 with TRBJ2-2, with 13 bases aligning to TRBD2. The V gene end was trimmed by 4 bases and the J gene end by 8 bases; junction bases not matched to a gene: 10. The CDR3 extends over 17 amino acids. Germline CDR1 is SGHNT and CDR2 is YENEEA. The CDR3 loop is CASSSGLAGERQGELFF. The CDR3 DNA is TGTGCCAGCAGCTCAGGACTAGCGGGAGAACGGCAGGGGGAGCTGTTTTTT.